These T cell receptor beta chains were read from a single sample in a study of PD-L1 blockade in urothelial cancer. Clones were read by immunoSEQ multiplex PCR, and TCRdb kept only the in-frame ones, dropping some. The data show some 79,000 clones, roughly 80% seen once. The sequencing here drew on PBMCs, taken around atezolizumab (anti-PD-L1) treatment. These receptors were collected from a man between 65 and 85 years old with urothelial cancer. Both conserved end residues are part of each CDR3. The order of the fields is V gene, J gene, D gene, clone size, CDR3 protein, CDR3 DNA. The D gene is left open where the match is weak. Only part of the rows carry a size: once, few, many, or a class if the clone is expanded.

>TRBV7-6|TRBJ2-7|TRBD2|-
CASSHSSGEQYF
TGTGCCAGCAGCCATTCTAGCGGGGAGCAGTACTTC
>TRBV2|TRBJ2-1|TRBD2|-
CASSDRLAGRDEQFF
TGTGCCAGCAGCGACCGACTAGCGGGAAGAGATGAGCAGTTCTTC
>TRBV6-6|TRBJ2-1|TRBD1|-
CASSHGQEYNEQFF
TGTGCCAGCAGTCATGGACAGGAGTACAATGAGCAGTTCTTC
>TRBV9|TRBJ2-7|TRBD1|-
CASSVGGTGSPYEQYF
TGTGCCAGCAGCGTAGGAGGGACAGGGAGTCCCTACGAGCAGTACTTC
>TRBV6-5|TRBJ1-1|-|once
CASSRGQPRNTEAFF
TGTGCCAGCAGCCGAGGACAGCCGAGAAACACTGAAGCTTTCTTT
>TRBV11-2|TRBJ2-6|-|-
CASSLYGGSGANVLTF
TGTGCCAGCAGCTTATACGGCGGCTCTGGGGCCAACGTCCTGACTTTC
>TRBV5-4|TRBJ2-5|TRBD2|-
CASSLVGGGYQETQYF
TGTGCCAGCAGCTTGGTGGGCGGGGGGTACCAAGAGACCCAGTACTTC
>TRBV2|TRBJ1-2|-|-
CASSLLRELKGYTF
TGTGCCAGCAGTCTCCTGAGGGAGTTGAAGGGCTACACCTTC
>TRBV4-1|TRBJ2-5|TRBD2|-
CASSQAKERGYQETQYF
TGCGCCAGCAGCCAAGCGAAGGAGCGGGGGTACCAAGAGACCCAGTACTTC
>TRBV9|TRBJ2-7|-|-
CASSISPTGSYEQYF
TGTGCCAGCAGCATCTCCCCGACAGGATCCTACGAGCAGTACTTC
>TRBV9|TRBJ2-1|-|-
CASSFGGTQNNEQFF
TGTGCCAGCAGCTTTGGCGGGACCCAGAACAATGAGCAGTTCTTC
>TRBV7-9|TRBJ2-7|-|-
CASSRRGGLFEQYF
TGTGCCAGCAGCCGGAGGGGGGGGCTCTTCGAGCAGTACTTC
>TRBV4-3|TRBJ1-4|-|-
CASSLNRASNEKLFF
TGCGCCAGCAGCCTCAACAGGGCCTCTAATGAAAAACTGTTTTTT
>TRBV27|TRBJ1-4|-|once
CASSSEWAGGEGEKLFF
TGTGCCAGCAGTTCGGAGTGGGCTGGGGGGGAGGGCGAAAAACTGTTTTTT
>TRBV11-2|TRBJ1-2|-|-
CASSLDSSGYTF
TGTGCCAGCAGCTTAGATAGTTCTGGCTACACCTTC
>TRBV5-5|TRBJ1-5|TRBD1|once
CASSLAGGFQPQHF
TGTGCCAGCAGCTTAGCAGGGGGGTTCCAGCCCCAGCATTTT
>TRBV5-4|TRBJ2-7|TRBD2|once
CASSSGTSAKVGEQYF
TGTGCCAGCAGCTCCGGGACTAGCGCGAAGGTGGGTGAGCAGTACTTC
>TRBV7-9|TRBJ2-1|-|-
CASSTTSLHEQFF
TGTGCCAGCAGCACGACTAGTCTCCATGAGCAGTTCTTC
>TRBV30|TRBJ2-1|TRBD1|-
CASDRGNEQFF
TGTGCCTCCGACAGGGGCAATGAGCAGTTCTTC
>TRBV2|TRBJ1-2|TRBD1|-
CASSERQGPNYGYTF
TGTGCCAGCAGTGAACGACAGGGACCTAACTATGGCTACACCTTC
>TRBV4-1|TRBJ2-1|TRBD1|-
CASSQDGGQGKQFF
TGCGCCAGCAGCCAAGATGGGGGACAGGGGAAGCAGTTCTTC
>TRBV19|TRBJ2-1|-|-
CASSITDTSYNEQFF
TGTGCCAGTAGTATAACAGACACCTCCTACAATGAGCAGTTCTTC
>TRBV11-2|TRBJ1-3|-|once
CASSHTAVGNTIYF
TGTGCCAGCAGCCATACCGCAGTAGGAAACACCATATATTTT
>TRBV25-1|TRBJ2-1|-|-
CASSDPRVTEQFF
TGTGCCAGCAGTGACCCCAGGGTCACTGAGCAGTTCTTC
>TRBV11-2|TRBJ2-5|TRBD2|-
CASSLDAGGETQYF
TGTGCCAGCAGCTTAGATGCGGGGGGGGAGACCCAGTACTTC
>TRBV5-1|TRBJ2-5|-|-
CASSLVGSGEETQYF
TGCGCCAGCAGCTTGGTGGGGTCAGGGGAAGAGACCCAGTACTTC
>TRBV11-3|TRBJ2-1|TRBD1|-
CASSRDRAGEQFF
TGTGCCAGCAGCCGAGACAGGGCGGGTGAGCAGTTCTTC
>TRBV15|TRBJ2-2|-|-
CATSRDLEQGISGELFF
TGTGCCACCAGCAGAGATTTGGAACAGGGAATATCCGGGGAGCTGTTTTTT
>TRBV7-2|TRBJ2-5|TRBD1|-
CASSLSDRVETQYF
TGTGCCAGCAGCTTAAGCGACAGGGTGGAGACCCAGTACTTC
>TRBV18|TRBJ1-2|-|-
CASSPAYEGGHGYTF
TGTGCCAGCTCACCGGCCTACGAGGGAGGGCATGGCTACACCTTC
>TRBV2|TRBJ2-5|TRBD1|-
CASRTGGGETQYF
TGTGCCAGCAGGACAGGGGGTGGAGAGACCCAGTACTTC
>TRBV5-1|TRBJ1-4|-|-
CASSPVPPPTNEKLFF
TGCGCCAGCAGCCCGGTCCCCCCCCCAACTAATGAAAAACTGTTTTTT
>TRBV5-6|TRBJ2-7|-|few
CASSSTGHYEQYF
TGTGCCAGCAGCTCTACAGGGCACTACGAGCAGTACTTC
>TRBV25-1|TRBJ2-3|-|once
CASSGRSGEGDTQYF
TGTGCCAGCAGTGGGAGGTCAGGGGAGGGAGATACGCAGTATTTT
>TRBV7-2|TRBJ2-3|-|-
CASSLGIVTQYF
TGTGCCAGCAGCTTAGGTATCGTTACGCAGTATTTT
>TRBV7-9|TRBJ2-7|-|-
CASSFLTGSYEQYF
TGTGCCAGCAGCTTTCTTACAGGCTCCTACGAGCAGTACTTC
>TRBV28|TRBJ2-1|-|-
CASSSSVGEQFF
TGTGCCAGCAGTTCTTCCGTCGGTGAGCAGTTCTTC
>TRBV5-4|TRBJ2-5|TRBD2|once
CASSSGTSGQETQYF
TGTGCCAGCAGCTCTGGGACTAGCGGGCAAGAGACCCAGTACTTC
>TRBV14|TRBJ1-1|-|-
CASSQVSGWNTEAFF
TGTGCCAGCAGCCAAGTCTCAGGTTGGAACACTGAAGCTTTCTTT
>TRBV7-8|TRBJ2-7|TRBD1|-
CASSSVTGGGEQYF
TGTGCCAGCAGCTCCGTGACAGGGGGTGGCGAGCAGTACTTC
>TRBV7-9|TRBJ1-6|-|-
CASSPPGGSPLHF
TGTGCTAGCAGCCCCCCGGGAGGATCACCCCTCCACTTT
>TRBV15|TRBJ1-2|-|-
CATSGGRNNYGYTF
TGTGCCACCAGCGGGGGGAGGAACAACTATGGCTACACCTTC
>TRBV18|TRBJ2-7|TRBD2|-
CASSPAVLREGEQYF
TGTGCCAGCTCACCAGCGGTATTAAGGGAGGGCGAGCAGTACTTC
>TRBV4-2|TRBJ2-1|-|-
CASSTRSSYNEQFF
TGTGCCAGCAGCACTAGAAGCTCCTACAATGAGCAGTTCTTC
>TRBV7-9|TRBJ1-5|-|-
CASSLGGLSDQPQHF
TGTGCCAGCAGCTTAGGAGGTCTAAGCGATCAGCCCCAGCATTTT
>TRBV10-3|TRBJ2-5|-|-
CAISESETGGTQYF
TGTGCCATCAGTGAGTCGGAAACGGGTGGGACCCAGTACTTC
>TRBV15|TRBJ1-5|-|-
CATSSQGDQPQHF
TGTGCCACCAGCAGTCAAGGGGATCAGCCCCAGCATTTT
>TRBV11-2|TRBJ1-2|-|few
CASSLFQGGYTF
TGTGCCAGCAGCTTATTCCAGGGTGGCTACACCTTC
>TRBV5-1|TRBJ2-7|TRBD2|-
CASSYRTSGDSYEQYF
TGCGCCAGCAGCTACCGGACTAGCGGTGACTCCTACGAGCAGTACTTC
>TRBV7-2|TRBJ2-5|TRBD2|-
CASSLALAAEQETQYF
TGTGCCAGCAGCTTAGCCCTAGCGGCCGAACAAGAGACCCAGTACTTC